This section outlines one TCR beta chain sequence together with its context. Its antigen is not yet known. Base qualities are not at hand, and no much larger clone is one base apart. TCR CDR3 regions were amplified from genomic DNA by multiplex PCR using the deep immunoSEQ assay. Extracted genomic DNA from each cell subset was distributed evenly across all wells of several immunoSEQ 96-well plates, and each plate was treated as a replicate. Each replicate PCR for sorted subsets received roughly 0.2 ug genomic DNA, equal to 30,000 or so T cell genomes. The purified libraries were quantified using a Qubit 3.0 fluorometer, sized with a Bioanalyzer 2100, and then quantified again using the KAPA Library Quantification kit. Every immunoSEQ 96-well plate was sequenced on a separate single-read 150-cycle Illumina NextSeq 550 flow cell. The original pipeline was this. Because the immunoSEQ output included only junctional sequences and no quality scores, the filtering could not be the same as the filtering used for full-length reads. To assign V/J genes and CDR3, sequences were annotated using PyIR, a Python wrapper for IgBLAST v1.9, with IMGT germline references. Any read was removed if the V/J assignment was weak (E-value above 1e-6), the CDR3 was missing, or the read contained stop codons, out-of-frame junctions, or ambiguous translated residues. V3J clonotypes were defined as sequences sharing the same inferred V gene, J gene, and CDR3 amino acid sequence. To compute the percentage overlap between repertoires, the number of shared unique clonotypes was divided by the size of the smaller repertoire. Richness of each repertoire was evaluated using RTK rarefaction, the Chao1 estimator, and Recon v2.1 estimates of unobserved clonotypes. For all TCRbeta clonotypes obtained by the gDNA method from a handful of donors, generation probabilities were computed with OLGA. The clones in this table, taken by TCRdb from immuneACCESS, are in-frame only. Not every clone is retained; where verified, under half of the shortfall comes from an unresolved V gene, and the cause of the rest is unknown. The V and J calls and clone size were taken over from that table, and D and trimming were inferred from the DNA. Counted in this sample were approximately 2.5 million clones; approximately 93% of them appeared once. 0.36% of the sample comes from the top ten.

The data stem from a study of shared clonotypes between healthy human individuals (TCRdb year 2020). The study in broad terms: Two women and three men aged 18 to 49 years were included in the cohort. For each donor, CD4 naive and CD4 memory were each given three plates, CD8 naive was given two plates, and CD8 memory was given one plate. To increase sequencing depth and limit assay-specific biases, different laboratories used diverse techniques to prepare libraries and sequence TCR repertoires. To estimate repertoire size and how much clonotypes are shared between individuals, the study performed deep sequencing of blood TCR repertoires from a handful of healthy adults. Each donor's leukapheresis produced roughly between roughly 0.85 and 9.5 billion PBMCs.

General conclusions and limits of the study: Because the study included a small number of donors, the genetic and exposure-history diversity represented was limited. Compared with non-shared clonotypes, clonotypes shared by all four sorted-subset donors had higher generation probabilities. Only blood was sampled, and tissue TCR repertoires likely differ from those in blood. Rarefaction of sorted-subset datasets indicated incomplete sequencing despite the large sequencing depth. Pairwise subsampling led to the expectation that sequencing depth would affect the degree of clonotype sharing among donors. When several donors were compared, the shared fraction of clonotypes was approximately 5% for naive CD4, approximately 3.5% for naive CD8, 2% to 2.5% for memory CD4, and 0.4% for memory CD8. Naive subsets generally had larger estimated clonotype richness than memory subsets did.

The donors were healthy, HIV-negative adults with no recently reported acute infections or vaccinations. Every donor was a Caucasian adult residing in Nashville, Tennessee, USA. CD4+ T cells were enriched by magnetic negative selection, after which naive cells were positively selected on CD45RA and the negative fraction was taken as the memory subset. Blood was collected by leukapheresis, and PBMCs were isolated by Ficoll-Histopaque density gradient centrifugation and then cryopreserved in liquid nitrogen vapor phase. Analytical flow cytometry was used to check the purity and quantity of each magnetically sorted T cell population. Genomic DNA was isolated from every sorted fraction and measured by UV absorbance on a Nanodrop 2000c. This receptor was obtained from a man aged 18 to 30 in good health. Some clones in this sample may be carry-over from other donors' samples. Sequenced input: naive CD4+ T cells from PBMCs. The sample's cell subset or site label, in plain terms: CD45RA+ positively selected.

CDR3 sequence: CASAREPNYGYTF. DNA sequence: TGTGCCAGCGCTCGGGAACCTAACTATGGCTACACCTTC. The chain is made from TRBV9 and TRBJ1-2; confidence is insufficient to name the D gene. V is pared back by 7 bases and J by 0 bases, with 10 bases lying between the germline termini. The cysteine opens and the phenylalanine closes a CDR3 of 13 amino acids. Of the read, only the CDR3 DNA is kept; its 39 bases are in frame from base 1. CDR1 and CDR2 (SGDLS, YYNGEE) derive from the germline V gene.